This note documents a single T cell receptor beta chain sequence. In this sample, this clonotype turned up a few times. The antigen this receptor binds is unknown. No qualities accompany the bases; no much larger clone lies one base away. Using 3' ligation of a UMI-containing oligonucleotide to TCR cDNA, the study laid out a robust and sensitive protocol to amplify, sequence and analyze TCRs. For whole blood analysis, approximately 2.5 ml of peripheral blood was collected from healthy adult volunteers into Tempus tubes, and RNA was extracted following the manufacturer's instructions. Total RNA was treated with RQ1 DNase, without cell sorting, prior to reverse transcription, with an input of about 1 to 1,100 ng being targeted. Libraries were prepared from skin biopsies and whole blood to test how robust the pipeline was in samples where T cells are a minority population. The CDR3 runs 13 amino acids, cysteine and phenylalanine included. Here the CDR3 DNA is all that survives: 39 bases in frame from base 1. Trimming at the junction amounts to 3 bases on V and 9 bases on J, and the germline ends lie 14 bases apart. Via the germline V gene (reference sequence), CDR1 is LNHDA and CDR2 SQIVND.

The data are from a study of naive and memory T cell subsets listed by TCRdb under 2017. Regarding the complete study: In the figure summarizing the skin biopsy and whole blood samples, approximately ten blood donors, 7 tuberculin skin test biopsies and 3 saline control biopsies were reported. PCR2 was typically run as a SYBR Green qPCR and stopped at a set threshold, although low-input samples could use end-point PCR of 5 to 7 cycles instead.

Broad study findings and their caveats: The potential sensitivity of the RNA-based method to TCR transcript changes with T cell activation and differentiation was acknowledged.

The method behind the library was UMI-ligation and nested PCR. Four rounds of PCR, run with the SP2 primer together with nested alpha and beta constant region primers, were used to amplify the ligated cDNA. For the blood and skin samples, TCR RNA was reverse transcribed with SuperScript IV using primers for the alpha and beta constant regions. An oligonucleotide carrying the Illumina SP2 primer and a UMI was ligated to the cDNA 3' end using T4 RNA ligase 1. To prevent hairpin formation, the 12-nucleotide UMI was made up of two random hexamers with an eight-base spacer between them. TCR alpha and beta chain libraries were processed separately from the second PCR onward, with dual indexing for multiplexing. After pooling, the indexed libraries were analyzed by capillary electrophoresis and sequenced on either an Illumina MiSeq or NextSeq. PhiX DNA at 5-7% was spiked into libraries to increase base diversity and improve cluster recognition. Processing in the source paper ran as follows. Demultiplexor pulled UMIs out of read 2, joined the UMIs with the TCR sequence from read 1, and separated reads according to sample indices. V and J genes and V-J junctions were identified by Decombinator, which gave every TCR a five-part identifier that included V and J deletions. Collapsinator used UMIs to correct sequencing errors and PCR amplification heterogeneity, producing a UMI-based abundance for each TCR. CDR3Translator converted identifiers to nucleotide sequence, translated to amino acids, and extracted CDR3 regions using terminal motifs. After normalization to the amount of input RNA, error-corrected alpha and beta TCR counts from blood and skin were compared. Starting from the raw public reads, TCRdb applied fastp trimming at Q25, assembled clones with MiXCR and retained in-frame beta chains. Duplicate CDR3 protein sequences are folded into a single record with the most common DNA and genes. The V and J calls were not made by the authors but by TCRdb's processing. For this sample there are approximately 30,000 distinct CDR3 sequences; around 5.2% appear just once. Clones ranked in the top ten supply 7% to 9% of the sample.

Sequencing was done on a sample of blood. The clonotype originates from an adult in good health. The chain couples TRBV19 to TRBJ1-2, with the D segment identity uncertain. The CDR3 reads CASSIPPIERYTF. At the DNA level, the sequence is TGTGCCAGTAGTATTCCCCCTATTGAGCGCTACACCTTC.